The 29 T cell receptor beta chains in this list originate from one sample, sequenced in a study of identical twins. TCRdb passed the 5' RACE reads through MiXCR, listing each CDR3 protein once. The sample contains some 710,000 distinct CDR3 sequences, approximately 6% of which appear only once. The sequencing sample was made of naive T cells sorted from blood. These receptors were collected from a man aged 18 to 29 in good health.

This clonotype was picked up many times. The CDR3 sequence: CASSFDRDLGTDTQYF. CDR3 in DNA: TGCGCCAGCAGCTTCGACCGGGACTTGGGCACAGATACGCAGTATTTT. This chain joins TRBV5-1 and TRBJ2-3, with a possible D match to TRBD2 (6 bases). The CDR3 covers 16 residues. Germline-derived CDR1 and CDR2 are SGHRS and YFSETQ. V gave up 2 bases and J gave up 1 base, with 14 bases separating them.

In its sample, this clonotype was seen many times. The V call is TRBV12-3 or TRBV12-4, the J call TRBJ2-3; 11 nucleotides align to TRBD2. The CDR3 totals 15 residues. The J segment lost 4 bases and the V segment lost 7 bases, leaving 7 bases of the junction unmatched. CDR3 protein: CASIYSGRAPDTQYF. In nucleotides, the CDR3 is TGTGCCAGCATCTATAGCGGGAGGGCCCCAGATACGCAGTATTTT.

The chain couples TRBV11-3 to TRBJ2-7, with TRBD2 as a possible D gene (6 bases). Between the trimmed V and J ends, which lost 5 bases and 0 bases, there was a span of 8 bases. The CDR3 spans 13 residues. Germline values: CDR1 SGHNT, CDR2 YENEEA. CDR3 nucleotides: TGTGCCAGCAGCGGAGGGAGCTCCTACGAGCAGTACGTC. It encodes CASSGGSSYEQYV.

The table lists this clonotype with a few counts. The V and J genes are TRBV4-3 and TRBJ2-6; 7 nucleotides match TRBD2. The CDR3 extends over 18 amino acids. Trimming took 0 bases from V and 2 from J; bases not matched to a gene: 7. CDR1 and CDR2 (germline): LGHNA, YSLEER. Here the CDR3 DNA reads TGCGCCAGCAGCCAAGATTGGGCAGGGAGGGCTGGGGCCAACGTCCTGACTTTC. Protein: CASSQDWAGRAGANVLTF.

This clonotype was detected many times. The chain has TRBV20-1 and TRBJ2-5, with D perhaps TRBD1 or TRBD2 (6 bases each). Germline assignment: CDR1 DFQATT and CDR2 SNEGSKA (reference sequence). This CDR3 spans 13 amino acids. With 3 bases removed from V and 5 bases from J, the gap between germline ends came to 13 bases. The CDR3 is CSASNRGEETQYF. The CDR3 DNA reads as TGCAGTGCTAGCAATAGGGGGGAGGAGACCCAGTACTTC.

This clonotype was found many times. This chain joins TRBV2 and TRBJ2-2; D gene unclear. This CDR3 region has 14 residues. Trimming took off 5 bases at V and 2 bases at J, with 9 bases between the two ends. In germline, CDR1 is SNHLY, CDR2 FYNNEI. This CDR3 reads CASSSNSNTGELFF. The CDR3 DNA follows: TGTGCCAGCAGTTCAAACAGCAACACCGGGGAGCTGTTTTTT.

This rearrangement joins TRBV5-1 to TRBJ2-6; D not certain. Germline-derived CDR1 and CDR2 are SGHRS and YFSETQ. The CDR3 is made up of 16 amino acids. V lost 0 bases and J 3 bases, leaving 10 bases between the germline ends. For the CDR3, the DNA is TGCGCCAGCAGCTTGGGAGACCCTCTTGGGGCCAACGTCCTGACTTTC. Amino acid sequence: CASSLGDPLGANVLTF.

At least ten counts were recorded for this clonotype. The chain recombines TRBV12-3 or TRBV12-4 with TRBJ1-2; possible D gene TRBD1, 5 bases. V shed 6 bases and J shed 5 bases, with 16 bases lying between them. This CDR3 has 14 amino acids. The CDR3, as DNA: TGTGCCAGCAGAGAGGGGCCTGACTCTTATGGCTACACCTTC. Translated, it gives CASREGPDSYGYTF.

This clonotype has just a few counts. This sequence joins TRBV12-3 or TRBV12-4 and TRBJ2-1; 7 positions agree with TRBD2. This CDR3 is 14 amino acids long. The ends lost 5 bases at V and 13 bases at J; junction bases unmatched: 14. Here the CDR3 DNA reads TGTGCCAGCAGTCCTCTGTTTGGGGGAGGGCCCCAGTTCTTC. This encodes CASSPLFGGGPQFF.

This clonotype was detected a few times. The J gene is TRBJ1-1, the V gene TRBV6-1, with TRBD1 matching 8 bases. This CDR3 has 14 amino acids. Germline values: CDR1 MNHNS, CDR2 SASEGT. The junction had 8 bases not matched to a gene; V was cut back by 6 bases and J by 5 bases. The CDR3 coding sequence is TGTGCCAGCAGCAAGGACAGGGTAAAAACTGAAGCTTTCTTT. It translates to CASSKDRVKTEAFF.

This chain connects TRBV6-5 to TRBJ2-5; 8 nucleotides align to TRBD2. With 0 bases clipped from V and 5 bases from J, the junction kept 2 bases outside the gene matches. The germline gives CDR1 MNHEY, CDR2 SVGAGI. This CDR3 has 14 residues. CDR3 DNA sequence: TGTGCCAGCAGTTACTCACTAGCGGCTGAGACCCAGTACTTC. Its protein product is CASSYSLAAETQYF.

This clonotype appeared a few times. The chain links TRBV7-9 to TRBJ1-4, with D tentatively TRBD1 (5 bases). This CDR3 spans 15 amino acids. With 3 bases removed from V and 7 bases from J, the gap between germline ends came to 15 bases. Germline CDR1 and CDR2: SEHNR and FQNEAQ (reference sequence). Here the CDR3 reads CASSFGTTLGEKLFF. In nucleotides, the CDR3 is TGTGCCAGCAGCTTTGGGACCACCCTGGGTGAAAAACTGTTTTTT.

This clonotype came up a few times. The rearrangement joins TRBV20-1 to TRBJ2-7; D is ambiguous. This CDR3 spans 14 amino acids. Trimming shortened V by 0 bases and J by 4 bases, and 13 bases separated the two germline ends. From germline, CDR1 is DFQATT and CDR2 SNEGSKA (reference sequence). CDR3 sequence reads: CSARDRWQTYEQYF. In DNA, the CDR3 is TGCAGTGCTAGAGATAGGTGGCAGACTTACGAGCAGTACTTC.

This clonotype was picked up many times. The chain joins TRBV7-3 to TRBJ2-1; D is possibly TRBD1 (6 bases). The CDR3 is 15 residues long. V was pared by 5 bases and J by 0 bases, with 11 bases between. Germline V lookup: CDR1 SGHTA, CDR2 FQGTGA. The CDR3 bases are TGTGCCAGCAGCACTACAGGGAGCTCCTACAATGAGCAGTTCTTC. Translating it yields CASSTTGSSYNEQFF.

This sequence joins TRBV3-1 and TRBJ2-2; D uncertain. This CDR3 spans 14 amino acids. The V end lost 4 bases, the J end lost 7 bases, and 13 bases lay between the germline ends. Germline-derived CDR1 and CDR2 are LGHDT and YNNKEL (reference sequence). CDR3 sequence (DNA): TGTGCCAGCAGCCGCTTGGGTAGTCACGGGGAGCTGTTTTTT. Protein sequence: CASSRLGSHGELFF.

This clonotype was recorded a few times. The J gene is TRBJ2-7, the V gene TRBV6-2 or TRBV6-3, with D perhaps TRBD1 (6 bases). The germline V gene encodes CDR1 MNHEY and CDR2 SVGEGT. The V and J ends lost 7 bases and 3 bases respectively, with 19 bases between them. This CDR3 spans 15 amino acids. In DNA, the CDR3 is TGTGCCAGCAACGAACAGGGCTATTGGTTCTACGAGCAGTACTTC. This translates into CASNEQGYWFYEQYF.

On this clonotype: This clone may be a read error of a much larger clone one base away. The chain employs TRBV18 and TRBJ2-1; TRBD2 matches at 7 bases. Germline V gives CDR1 KGHSH, CDR2 LQKENI. The length of the CDR3 is 14 residues. CDR3 sequence (DNA): TGTGCCAGCTCACCACCGTCAGGGAGGGATGAGCAGTTATTC. Translating gives CASSPPSGRDEQLF.

This clonotype was seen a few times. CDR3 bases: TGTGCCAGCAGTTTGGCGGGAGGAGGTGTTGGGGCCAACGTCCTGACTTTC. Amino acids: CASSLAGGGVGANVLTF. The chain combines TRBV27 with TRBJ2-6; 8 bases are a match to TRBD2. Germline CDR1 and CDR2: MNHEY and SMNVEV (reference sequence). Trimming removed 3 bases from V and 3 bases from J; junction bases left unmatched: 7. The CDR3 covers 17 residues. The full variable domain, its missing parts supplied by reference TRBV27 and TRBJ2-6, is EAQVTQNPRYLITVTGKKLTVTCSQNMNHEYMSWYRQDPGLGLRQIYYSMNVEVTDKGDVPEGYKVSRKEKRNFPLILESPSPNQTSLYFCASSLAGGGVGANVLTFGAGSRLTVL.

This clonotype occurred many times. J is TRBJ2-1 and V is TRBV3-1; D may be TRBD2 (5 bases). From germline, CDR1 is LGHDT and CDR2 YNNKEL (reference sequence). The germline V and J ends were trimmed by 0 bases and 3 bases, with 9 bases remaining between them. This CDR3 spans 15 amino acids. CDR3 amino acids: CASSQDGGFYNEQFF. The DNA of the CDR3 is TGTGCCAGCAGCCAAGATGGCGGGTTCTACAATGAGCAGTTCTTC.

V gene TRBV7-9 combines with J gene TRBJ1-2, with D perhaps TRBD1 (5 bases). With 1 base removed from V and 4 bases from J, the gap between germline ends came to 16 bases. From germline, CDR1 is SEHNR and CDR2 FQNEAQ (reference sequence). CDR3 length: 16 residues. The chain's CDR3 is CASSLEGAGVGYGYTF. The DNA of the CDR3 is TGTGCCAGCAGCTTAGAAGGCGCGGGGGTCGGCTATGGCTACACCTTC. Full variable domain (rest looked up from reference TRBV7-9 and TRBJ1-2): DTGVSQNPRHKITKRGQNVTFRCDPISEHNRLYWYRQTLGQGPEFLTYFQNEAQLEKSRLLSDRFSAERPKGSFSTLEIQRTEQGDSAMYLCASSLEGAGVGYGYTFGSGTRLTVV.

This clonotype has a count of ten or more. The CDR3 here is CTVSFGQAIHEQYF. CDR3 DNA sequence: TGCACCGTCTCGTTTGGGCAGGCCATCCACGAGCAGTACTTC. The chain is built from TRBV29-1 and TRBJ2-7; D is uncertain. Germline V gene sequence: CDR1 SQVTM, CDR2 ANQGSEA. This CDR3 contains 14 residues.

The sample holds a few counts of this clonotype. V gene TRBV12-3 or TRBV12-4 combines with J gene TRBJ2-5, with TRBD2 matching over 12 bases. The ends lost 5 bases at V and 1 base at J; junction bases unmatched: 8. The CDR3 sequence is 17 residues long. CDR3 residues: CASSRTSGAGSQETQYF. The DNA for the CDR3 is TGTGCCAGCAGTAGGACTAGCGGGGCTGGGTCCCAAGAGACCCAGTACTTC.

In this sample, this clonotype turned up many times. This chain uses TRBV12-3 or TRBV12-4 with TRBJ2-6; maybe TRBD2 (6 bases). V lost 7 bases to trimming and J lost 0 bases, with 10 bases between them. There are 15 residues in the CDR3. DNA of the CDR3: TGTGCCAGCAACTTGCGGGACTCTGGGGCCAACGTCCTGACTTTC. As protein: CASNLRDSGANVLTF.

The table lists this clonotype with a count of one. The rearrangement uses TRBV7-8 and TRBJ2-3, with 10 bases that match TRBD2. The CDR3 spans 17 residues. Germline V CDR1 and CDR2: SGHVS, FQNEAQ. Trimming at V came to 3 bases and at J to 0 bases, leaving 6 bases not matched to a gene. CDR3 nucleotides: TGTGCCAGCAGCTTCCTTTTACTAGCGGGAAGCACAGATACGCAGTATTTT. Translating gives CASSFLLLAGSTDTQYF.

This clonotype has more than one count but fewer than ten. V gene TRBV15 combines with J gene TRBJ2-5; the match to TRBD2 covers 7 bases. Losses at the gene ends were 0 bases for V and 4 bases for J; bases not matched to a gene: 5. Per the germline V gene, CDR1 is LNHNV and CDR2 is YYDKDF (reference sequence). This CDR3 contains 15 residues. The CDR3 DNA sequence: TGTGCCACCAGCAGAGAGACGGGAGGTTTAGAGACCCAGTACTTC. This translates into CATSRETGGLETQYF.

The V call is TRBV24-1, the J call TRBJ2-1, with a tentative D call TRBD2 (7 bases). The germline gives CDR1 KGHDR, CDR2 SFDVKD. V was trimmed by 7 bases and J by 14 bases, leaving 14 bases between them. The CDR3 covers 11 residues. The CDR3 protein is CATSDRTREFF. CDR3 nucleotides: TGTGCCACCAGCGACAGGACTAGGGAGTTCTTC.

This clonotype was counted a few times. The rearrangement joins TRBV7-2 to TRBJ2-3, with 8 nucleotides matching TRBD1. In germline, CDR1 is SGHTA, CDR2 FQGNSA. V lost 5 bases and J lost 8; bases outside the gene matches: 6. The CDR3 loop spans 13 amino acids. The CDR3 region has the DNA TGTGCCAGCAGCCACCAGGGGGCCATTACGCAGTATTTT. This gives the protein CASSHQGAITQYF.

The genes are TRBV19 and TRBJ1-1; no definite D call. The CDR3 length is 13 residues. Trimming shortened V by 8 bases and J by 0 bases, and 10 bases separated the two germline ends. The V gene's germline CDR1 is LNHDA and CDR2 SQIVND (reference sequence). CDR3 protein: CASGVDMNTEAFF. The DNA of the CDR3 is TGTGCCAGTGGGGTGGATATGAACACTGAAGCTTTCTTT.

This clonotype was recorded a few times. V and J are TRBV6-1 and TRBJ2-6; D unclear. V lost 2 bases, J lost 2 bases, and 10 bases lay in between. CDR1 MNHNS and CDR2 SASEGT come from the germline V gene. The length of the CDR3 is 16 residues. The chain's CDR3 is CASSERARAGANVLTF. The CDR3 bases are TGTGCCAGCAGTGAAAGGGCAAGGGCTGGGGCCAACGTCCTGACTTTC.